The sequence of this T cell receptor beta chain was determined in a study of blood T cell repertoires in COVID-19. Across the study: Samples representing acute and convalescent COVID-19 were sourced from the United States, Italy and Spain. PBMCs, B-cell-depleted T cells, or T cells provided the cDNA or gDNA that made up the material.

In the original processing: Amplification from reference gene primers served as the basis for estimated nucleated cell counts. Only in-frame clones appear in the TCRdb table, and some are missing; sequencing was by immunoSEQ multiplex PCR. V and J calls and clone size follow that table, whereas D and trimming were derived from the DNA. The profile shows about 140,000 clones, about 80% of them singletons. Germline CDR1 and CDR2: LGHNA and YNFKEQ. This CDR3 has 17 amino acids. V was pared by 1 base and J by 3 bases, with 16 bases between. The sequence derives from a human donor in a cohort sampled during active COVID-19. The V gene is TRBV4-2, the J gene TRBJ2-1; a possible D gene is TRBD1 (5 bases). Sequenced sample: peripheral blood. The CDR3 nucleotides are TGTGCCAGCAGCCAAGGGGGCAGGACGCCCGACTACAATGAGCAGTTCTTC. Translating it yields CASSQGGRTPDYNEQFF.